This TCR beta chain was obtained from a study of CXCR3-negative and CXCR3-positive naive CD8 T cells. This CDR3 contains 13 residues. Germline V gene lookup returns CDR1 ENHRY and CDR2 SYGVKD. Researchers prepared the TRB cDNA libraries using 5' RACE with UMI labels. TCRdb reprocessed the 5' RACE reads and keeps a single row for each CDR3 protein, giving no DNA. The sample includes about 40,000 distinct CDR3 sequences. The clonotype comes from a human donor in good health. Some clones in this sample may be carry-over from other donors' samples. The chain uses TRBV10-3 and TRBJ2-5; absent DNA, TCRdb's TRBD1 call cannot be checked. The sample was memory CD8+ T cells from blood. The chain's CDR3 is CAISESPGETQYF.